The sequence of this T cell receptor (beta chain) was determined in a study of T cells in Graves' hyperthyroidism and ophthalmopathy. Study-level findings and limits: In simple terms, a model built on 13 V-J features told ophthalmopathy apart from stable hyperthyroidism.

Researchers took RNA transcripts and amplified the TCR beta CDR3 regions from them. Carried out on the TCR CDR3, a first-round RT-PCR used the HTBI primer set. MiXCR, applied by TCRdb to the multiplex PCR reads, yields one record per CDR3 protein. Among fewer than 650,000 distinct CDR3 sequences listed, about 15% were seen once. The table lists this clonotype with many counts. As yet, its antigen is unknown. Investigators excluded patients with uncontrolled infection, other autoimmune disease, pregnancy or lactation. Extraction of PBMCs used 7.5 to 10 ml of fresh peripheral blood. V was trimmed by 5 bases and J by 5 bases, leaving 19 bases between them. This CDR3 comprises 15 residues. The germline V gene has CDR1 SGDLS and CDR2 YYNGEE.

The sample taken for sequencing was blood. The source of this sequence is a woman aged 25 to 39 with Graves' hyperthyroidism that later progressed to Graves' ophthalmopathy. The rearrangement links TRBV9 to TRBJ2-5; tentatively, D is TRBD2 (6 bases). CDR3 sequence (DNA): TGTGCCAGCAGTTACCGGACGGGAGAACCGGAGACCCAGTACTTC. It specifies CASSYRTGEPETQYF.